Here is one T cell receptor (beta chain) with its context. The template, approximately 500 ng total RNA, yielded TCR beta cDNA made with a constant-region primer. Three nested multiplex PCR rounds of slightly modified ARM-PCR generated TCR beta libraries. Two initial PCR rounds of about 11 cycles each paired TRBV1-TRBV30 forward primers with a C-beta reverse primer. Using its own MiXCR run on the multiplex PCR reads, TCRdb lists one record per CDR3 protein. Of 110,000 or so distinct CDR3 sequences detected, roughly 80% appear once; the ten largest clones hold about 20%. CDR3 length: 15 amino acids. Germline trimming cut 4 bases from V and 2 bases from J; bases unmatched to any gene: 8. The germline gives CDR1 SGHRS, CDR2 YFSETQ. Taking about 18-32 mg of unsorted bulk tissue, the authors co-extracted RNA and DNA. The data stem from a study of tumor-infiltrating lymphocytes in primary liver carcinoma. Across the study: Lesions, classed as T1-T3 N0M0, spanned roughly 4.2 to 10 cm across. Each sample had roughly 3.65 to 7.5 million productive TCRbeta reads regardless of tissue type.

This chain links TRBV5-1 with TRBJ2-5, with 7 positions matching TRBD2. Sequencing was done on a sample of liver tumor tissue from sampling region 3. Subset of the sample: tumor region T3, left-lateral pole. The clonotype originates from a man aged 35-49 years with primary liver carcinoma and hepatitis B virus infection. The chain's CDR3 is CASSHTGGEQETQYF. CDR3 DNA: TGCGCCAGCAGCCATACGGGGGGAGAACAAGAGACCCAGTACTTC.